Below, 15 T cell receptor beta chains from the same sample are listed, as sequenced in a study of cytomegalovirus exposure and HLA in healthy donors. Generated by immunoSEQ multiplex PCR, the TCRdb table keeps only in-frame clones and is missing some. Among about 300,000 clones listed, roughly 88% were seen once. Sequencing used PBMCs. The receptors derive from a woman under 30 in good health and CMV-seronegative.

CDR3 residues: CASSWEGVGELFF. In DNA form, the CDR3 reads TGTGCCAGCAGTTGGGAAGGGGTCGGGGAGCTGTTTTTT. This sequence joins TRBV27 and TRBJ2-2, with D tentatively TRBD1 (5 bases). Trimming took off 4 bases at V and 7 bases at J, with 10 bases between the two ends. Germline V gene sequence: CDR1 MNHEY, CDR2 SMNVEV (reference sequence). The CDR3 extends over 13 amino acids.

With regard to this clone: The same CDR3 can be traced to other DNA sequences in this sample. This chain uses TRBV20-1 with TRBJ2-5; D is uncertain. The CDR3 sequence is 11 residues long. With 0 bases removed from V and 4 bases from J, the gap between germline ends came to 3 bases. Germline lookup yields CDR1 DFQATT and CDR2 SNEGSKA (reference sequence). The CDR3 here is CSARDLETQYF. CDR3 sequence (DNA): TGCAGTGCTAGAGATCTAGAGACCCAGTACTTC.

The V call is TRBV6-5, the J call TRBJ1-5, with a possible D match to TRBD1 (5 bases). CDR3 length equals 14 residues. Trimming took off 6 bases at V and 1 base at J, with 10 bases between the two ends. The germline gives CDR1 MNHEY, CDR2 SVGAGI. CDR3 residues: CASRRDASNQPQHF. The CDR3 DNA reads as TGTGCCAGCAGGCGGGACGCCAGCAATCAGCCCCAGCATTTT.

The chain couples TRBV5-6 to TRBJ1-2; perhaps TRBD1 as D (5 bases). The CDR3 has 16 amino acids. The V end was cut by 0 bases, the J end by 4 bases, with 16 bases between. Germline V gene lookup returns CDR1 SGHDT and CDR2 YYEEEE. The CDR3 nucleotides read TGTGCCAGCAGCTTGGGCGGCAGGGCGAACGTCTATGGCTACACCTTC. It yields the protein CASSLGGRANVYGYTF.

The chain links TRBV4-1 to TRBJ1-2; weak D call: TRBD1 (6 bases). The CDR3 length is 15 residues. The V end was cut by 1 base, the J end by 4 bases, with 13 bases between. CDR1 and CDR2 from the germline V gene are MGHRA and YSYEKL. The CDR3 nucleotides read TGCGCCAGCAGCCAAGTCAGGGGAACCACCTATGGCTACACCTTC. Translated, it gives CASSQVRGTTYGYTF.

The rearrangement links TRBV5-1 to TRBJ1-4, with a possible D match to TRBD1 (5 bases). Trimming took 3 bases from V and 8 from J, leaving 17 bases between them. This CDR3 region has 15 residues. Germline CDR1 is SGHRS and CDR2 is YFSETQ. CDR3 protein: CASSSRQSLGEKLFF. The DNA of the CDR3 is TGCGCCAGCAGCTCCAGACAGTCCTTGGGAGAAAAACTGTTTTTT.

This chain links TRBV7-8 with TRBJ2-7; D is unclear. This CDR3 spans 11 amino acids. Germline CDR1 and CDR2: SGHVS and FQNEAQ. The V end lost 5 bases, the J end lost 4 bases, and 6 bases lay between the germline ends. The CDR3 DNA reads as TGTGCCAGCAGCACTCATTACGAGCAGTACTTC. This translates into CASSTHYEQYF.

This sequence joins TRBV5-1 and TRBJ2-1; 7 bases fit TRBD2. In germline, CDR1 is SGHRS, CDR2 YFSETQ. The V segment lost 4 bases and the J segment 8 bases; nucleotides outside the gene matches: 18. The CDR3 consists of 17 residues. Written as DNA, the CDR3 is TGCGCCAGCAGCCCCGGGCCTAGCGGACCAAGAGGCGATGAGCAGTTCTTC. Translation gives CASSPGPSGPRGDEQFF.

The rearrangement links TRBV4-3 to TRBJ2-3; TRBD2 aligns across 8 bases. There are 16 residues in the CDR3. J was trimmed by 1 base and V by 4 bases; bases with no gene match: 7. The germline gives CDR1 LGHNA, CDR2 YSLEER. The CDR3 DNA follows: TGCGCCAGCAGCCCAGAGGGGCGGGGGGGCACAGATACGCAGTATTTT. Its protein is CASSPEGRGGTDTQYF.

The J gene is TRBJ1-4, the V gene TRBV6-1; the match to TRBD1 covers 8 bases. This CDR3 has 15 amino acids. The junction had 5 bases not matched to a gene; V was cut back by 2 bases and J by 6 bases. Germline V CDR1 and CDR2: MNHNS, SASEGT. CDR3 coding DNA: TGTGCCAGCAGTGAATGGGGGACAGGTGATGAAAAACTGTTTTTT. This codes for CASSEWGTGDEKLFF.

V and J are TRBV2 and TRBJ2-4; perhaps TRBD1 as D (5 bases). V shed 1 base and J shed 7 bases, with 14 bases lying between them. This CDR3 has 15 amino acids. Germline assignment: CDR1 SNHLY and CDR2 FYNNEI. The chain's CDR3 is CASSEGPGQDNIQYF. As DNA, the CDR3 is TGTGCCAGCAGTGAAGGTCCCGGACAAGACAACATTCAGTACTTC.

The J gene is TRBJ2-2, the V gene TRBV11-2; possible D gene TRBD1, 6 bases. V dropped 1 base and J dropped 4 bases, with 13 bases sitting between them. This CDR3 region has 16 residues. From germline, CDR1 is SGHAT and CDR2 FQNNGV. The CDR3 protein is CASSLATGISTGELFF. The CDR3 DNA sequence: TGTGCCAGCAGCTTAGCTACAGGGATATCCACCGGGGAGCTGTTTTTT.

This clone was observed a single time. The chain combines TRBV7-2 with TRBJ2-2; tentative D call: TRBD2 (6 bases). Germline V lookup: CDR1 SGHTA, CDR2 FQGNSA. The CDR3 spans 16 residues. The germline V and J ends were trimmed by 5 bases and 6 bases, with 19 bases remaining between them. CDR3 coding DNA: TGTGCCAGCAGCGACGGTGGGGGGTTATCGGCCGGGGAGCTGTTTTTT. Protein product: CASSDGGGLSAGELFF.

V and J are TRBV4-1 and TRBJ2-2, with 7 positions matching TRBD1. CDR3 length: 17 residues. The germline V gene has CDR1 MGHRA and CDR2 YSYEKL. After removal of 0 bases from V and 0 bases from J, the junction contained 4 bases not matched to a gene. CDR3 nucleotide sequence: TGCGCCAGCAGCCAAGAAGGGGGCCCGGCGAACACCGGGGAGCTGTTTTTT. Protein: CASSQEGGPANTGELFF.

The chain uses TRBV5-4 and TRBJ1-2; perhaps TRBD1 as D (5 bases). Germline CDR1 and CDR2: SGHNT and YYREEE (reference sequence). V lost 0 bases and J lost 6, with 15 bases in between. This CDR3 comprises 15 residues. CDR3 amino acids: CASSLGGLRRDGYTF. The CDR3 nucleotides are TGTGCCAGCAGCTTGGGGGGACTCCGGAGGGATGGCTACACCTTC. The full variable domain, rest sourced from reference TRBV5-4 and TRBJ1-2, is ETGVTQSPTHLIKTRGQQVTLRCSSQSGHNTVSWYQQALGQGPQFIFQYYREEENGRGNFPPRFSGLQFPNYSSELNVNALELDDSALYLCASSLGGLRRDGYTFGSGTRLTVV.